A single sample is the source of the 12 T cell receptor beta chains below, sequenced in a study of blood T cell repertoires in COVID-19 (dated by TCRdb to 2018 to 2021). Library generation was performed with the immunoSEQ multiplex PCR assay. TCRdb re-hosts the immuneACCESS table, in-frame sequences only. Its copies lack some clones; in the studies checked, an unresolved V gene accounts for under half of them, and the cause for the rest is not known. Recorded for this sample are 140,000 to 150,000 clones; 80% of them occurred a single time. The top ten constitute roughly 13% of the sample. Sequenced input: peripheral blood. These receptors were taken from a man aged 60 to 69 with active or convalescent COVID-19.

Points on this clone: One end of the junction is discordant with germline, which a read error may explain. This chain connects TRBV30 to TRBJ2-2; 7 positions agree with TRBD2. The germline gives CDR1 GTSNPN, CDR2 SVGIG (reference sequence). The CDR3 consists of 14 residues. The CDR3 reads CAWSVGGNAGELFF. In nucleotides, the CDR3 is TGTGCCTGGAGTGTCGGGGGGAACGCCGGGGAGCTGTTTTTT.

V usage is TRBV2 and J usage is TRBJ2-5, with 7 bases fitting TRBD1. Trimming took 6 bases from V and 2 from J; bases not matched to a gene: 6. The CDR3 sequence is 14 residues long. CDR1 SNHLY and CDR2 FYNNEI come from the germline V gene. The CDR3 DNA sequence: TGTGCCAGCAGCCAGGGGGTTATGCAAGAGACCCAGTACTTC. Residues: CASSQGVMQETQYF.

The rearrangement joins TRBV7-4 to TRBJ2-3; 16 nucleotides match TRBD2. Germline lookup yields CDR1 SGHVT and CDR2 SQSDAQ. V trimming: 1 base; J trimming: 7 bases; junction bases outside the gene matches: 8. CDR3 length: 18 residues. The CDR3 sequence is CASSLGGTSGRAKNTQYF. DNA of the CDR3: TGTGCCAGCAGCTTAGGAGGGACTAGCGGGAGGGCCAAAAATACGCAGTATTTT.

The chain joins TRBV4-1 to TRBJ1-5; D uncertain. CDR1 MGHRA and CDR2 YSYEKL come from the germline V gene. The CDR3 extends over 17 amino acids. The ends were cut back, 1 base at V and 5 bases at J, with 18 bases in the middle. The CDR3 loop is CASSQGVQAGQDQPQHF. DNA for the CDR3: TGCGCCAGCAGCCAAGGAGTTCAGGCAGGTCAGGATCAGCCCCAGCATTTT.

The V gene is TRBV7-6, the J gene TRBJ1-2; D gene ambiguous. The V end was cut by 1 base, the J end by 4 bases, with 13 bases between. The CDR3 is 15 amino acids. Germline V lookup: CDR1 SGHVS, CDR2 FNYEAQ. Here the CDR3 reads CASSLGGGQSYGYTF. The CDR3 DNA reads TGTGCCAGCAGCTTAGGCGGCGGCCAGTCCTATGGCTACACCTTC.

V and J are TRBV10-3 and TRBJ2-3, with 7 bases that match TRBD2. There are 11 residues in the CDR3. V was clipped by 7 bases and J by 6 bases; unmatched bases: 1. Germline assignment: CDR1 ENHRY and CDR2 SYGVKD. The CDR3 DNA sequence: TGTGCCATCATGGGGGGGGATACGCAGTATTTT. Its protein product is CAIMGGDTQYF.

The V gene is TRBV2, the J gene TRBJ2-1, with D possibly matching TRBD1 (6 bases). The CDR3 extends over 11 amino acids. V was pared by 7 bases and J by 5 bases, with 6 bases between. The germline gives CDR1 SNHLY, CDR2 FYNNEI. CDR3 nucleotide sequence: TGTGCCAGCACAGGGGACAATGAGCAGTTCTTC. Translation gives CASTGDNEQFF.

V gene TRBV4-2 combines with J gene TRBJ2-1; 13 bases are shared with TRBD2. With V trimmed by 8 bases and J by 8 bases, 9 bases remained unmatched. This CDR3 contains 15 residues. The V gene's germline CDR1 is LGHNA and CDR2 YNFKEQ. The CDR3 DNA reads as TGTGCCAGCCGAGAGGGACTAGCGGGAAGGCATGAGCAGTTCTTC. This encodes CASREGLAGRHEQFF.

The chain links TRBV6-6 to TRBJ2-2; a weak D match, TRBD2 (6 bases). The V gene's germline CDR1 is MNHNY and CDR2 SVGAGI (reference sequence). The CDR3 totals 15 residues. Trimming cost V 6 bases and J 9 bases, with 20 bases left between them. This chain's CDR3 is CASRSSSEKGRELFF. Here the CDR3 DNA reads TGTGCCAGCAGGTCATCTAGCGAGAAGGGTCGGGAGCTGTTTTTT.

This sequence joins TRBV7-3 and TRBJ2-1, with D tentatively TRBD1 (5 bases). The CDR3 extends over 13 amino acids. Germline V gene lookup returns CDR1 SGHTA and CDR2 FQGTGA. V gave up 5 bases and J gave up 5 bases, with 10 bases separating them. The CDR3 sequence: CASSSPGNNEQFF. The CDR3 bases are TGTGCCAGCAGCAGCCCAGGGAACAATGAGCAGTTCTTC.

The chain has TRBV19 and TRBJ2-3; 9 positions agree with TRBD2. This CDR3 is built from 19 residues. Germline V gene lookup returns CDR1 LNHDA and CDR2 SQIVND (reference sequence). V lost 1 base to trimming and J lost 0 bases; unmatched junction nucleotides: 11. The CDR3 bases are TGTGCCAGTAGTATAGGGCAGGAAGGACTAGCGTGGAGCACAGATACGCAGTATTTT. Translating gives CASSIGQEGLAWSTDTQYF.

The V and J genes are TRBV5-1 and TRBJ2-5, with 8 positions matching TRBD2. Germline values: CDR1 SGHRS, CDR2 YFSETQ. V was clipped by 6 bases and J by 1 base; unmatched bases: 11. The CDR3 covers 16 residues. Written as DNA, the CDR3 is TGCGCCAGCAATCCTCTAGCGGGCAGCACCCAAGAGACCCAGTACTTC. Amino acids: CASNPLAGSTQETQYF.